This TCR beta chain was sequenced during a study of cytomegalovirus exposure and HLA in healthy donors. Points on this clone: Its antigen is not identified.

Profiling relied on immunoSEQ multiplex PCR, and the TCRdb table lists in-frame clones only, not all of them. The sample holds approximately 300,000 clones, more than 80% seen once. The germline V gene encodes CDR1 SGHTA and CDR2 FQGNSA. The CDR3 spans 14 residues. Trimming cost V 2 bases and J 3 bases, with 10 bases left between them. It was the approximately 130-subject validation cohort, separate from the roughly 700-subject first cohort, to which the donors belonged. Points from the study as a whole: Reports indicated that the classifier achieved high specificity and sensitivity in diagnosing cytomegalovirus status. 150 or so TCR beta chains were listed as cytomegalovirus-associated. TCR sequences were mostly rare, though some public TCRs occurred in many donors.

The chain couples TRBV7-2 to TRBJ1-2; D unresolved. This TCR derives from a woman between 18 and 30 years old in good health and CMV-seronegative. Sequenced material: PBMCs. CDR3 in DNA: TGTGCCAGCAGCTTATCCCCCGTCTACTATGGCTACACCTTC. Its translation: CASSLSPVYYGYTF.